The present T cell receptor beta chain was sequenced within a study of blood T cell repertoires in COVID-19. This clone was found a few times. The method was immunoSEQ multiplex PCR; TCRdb's version includes in-frame clones alone and lacks a portion of them. The profile shows about 46,000 clones, around 83% of them singletons. The sample was peripheral blood. This TCR was sampled from a man aged 55-75 years with active COVID-19.

DNA of the CDR3: TGTGCCTGGAGTGTAGGACAGAGCTCTGGAAACACCATATATTTT. It encodes CAWSVGQSSGNTIYF. The chain joins TRBV30 to TRBJ1-3; D possibly corresponds to TRBD1 (6 bases). Germline V CDR1 and CDR2: GTSNPN, SVGIG (reference sequence). This CDR3 is 15 amino acids long. V gave up 0 bases and J gave up 0 bases, with 9 bases separating them.